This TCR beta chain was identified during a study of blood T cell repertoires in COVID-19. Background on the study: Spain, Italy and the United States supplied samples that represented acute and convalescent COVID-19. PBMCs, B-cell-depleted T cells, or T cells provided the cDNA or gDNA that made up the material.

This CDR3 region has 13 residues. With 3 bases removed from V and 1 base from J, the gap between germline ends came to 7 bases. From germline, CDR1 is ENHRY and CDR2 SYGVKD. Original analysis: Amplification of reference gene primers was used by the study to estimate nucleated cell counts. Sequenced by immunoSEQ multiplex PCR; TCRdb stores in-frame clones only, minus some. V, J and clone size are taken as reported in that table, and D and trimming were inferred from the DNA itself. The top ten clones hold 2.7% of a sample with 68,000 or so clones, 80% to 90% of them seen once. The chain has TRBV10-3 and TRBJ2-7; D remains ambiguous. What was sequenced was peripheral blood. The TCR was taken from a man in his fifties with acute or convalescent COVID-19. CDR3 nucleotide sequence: TGTGCCATCAGTGAATATTTGTCCTACGAGCAGTACTTC. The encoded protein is CAISEYLSYEQYF.